This T cell receptor beta chain derives from a study of beta chain features in type 1 diabetes. Study background: Healthy donors, compared against patients, showed similar age, gender and cell yields. In all, around 100 million sorted cells from all samples were analyzed. General study findings and limits: Shorter TCRB CDR3s, moderately but significantly so, were found in Type 1 diabetes patients in all four CD4+ subsets.

The CDR3 covers 16 residues. Trimming took 6 bases from V and 2 from J; bases not matched to a gene: 10. Germline lookup yields CDR1 GTSNPN and CDR2 SVGIG (reference sequence). Of the isolated RNA, all was reverse transcribed, and so the sequenced material was expressed TCRB transcripts. Here immunoSEQ multiplex PCR was the method, and the copy in TCRdb shows in-frame clones only, minus some. The table lists 300,000 or so clones, around 15% of them singletons, with 0.017% in the top ten. Concerning this clone: Its matching antigen is unknown.

This receptor was obtained from a man younger than 45 with type 1 diabetes. The genes are TRBV30 and TRBJ2-1; 10 positions agree with TRBD2. What was sequenced was naive CD4+ T cells from blood. The CDR3, as DNA: TGTGCCTGCAAGCGACAAAGCGGGAGGGCCTACAATGAGCAGTTCTTC. It codes for CACKRQSGRAYNEQFF.